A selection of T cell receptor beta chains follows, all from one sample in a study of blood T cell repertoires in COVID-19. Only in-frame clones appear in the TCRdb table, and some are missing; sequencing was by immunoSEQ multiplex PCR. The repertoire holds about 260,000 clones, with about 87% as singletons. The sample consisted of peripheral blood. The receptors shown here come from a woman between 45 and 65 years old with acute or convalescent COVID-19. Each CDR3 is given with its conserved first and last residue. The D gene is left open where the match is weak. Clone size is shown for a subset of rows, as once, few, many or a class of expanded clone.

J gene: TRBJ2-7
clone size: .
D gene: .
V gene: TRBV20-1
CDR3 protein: CSASMRYEQYF
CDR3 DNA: TGCAGTGCTAGCATGCGGTACGAGCAGTACTTC

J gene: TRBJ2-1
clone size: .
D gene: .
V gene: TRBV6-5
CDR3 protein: CASSPSGNEQFF
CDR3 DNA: TGTGCCAGCAGCCCCTCCGGGAATGAGCAGTTCTTC

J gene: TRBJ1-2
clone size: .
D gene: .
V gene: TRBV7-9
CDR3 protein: CASSLEDRGYGYTF
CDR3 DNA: TGTGCCAGCAGCTTAGAGGACAGAGGCTATGGCTACACCTTC

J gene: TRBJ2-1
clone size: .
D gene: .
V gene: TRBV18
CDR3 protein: CASSPRDLYNEQFF
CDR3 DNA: TGTGCCAGCTCACCACGGGACTTATACAATGAGCAGTTCTTC

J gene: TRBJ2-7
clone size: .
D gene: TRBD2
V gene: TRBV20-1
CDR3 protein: CSASSGTSDYEQYF
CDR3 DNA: TGCAGTGCCAGTTCCGGGACTAGCGACTACGAGCAGTACTTC

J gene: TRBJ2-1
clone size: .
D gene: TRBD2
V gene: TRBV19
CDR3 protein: CASSVLTSGRSHEQFF
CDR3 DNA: TGTGCCAGTAGTGTCCTTACTAGCGGGAGAAGTCATGAGCAGTTCTTC

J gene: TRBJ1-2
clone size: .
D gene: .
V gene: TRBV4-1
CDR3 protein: CASSQGGAGPYYGYTF
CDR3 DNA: TGCGCCAGCAGCCAGGGGGGGGCAGGCCCGTACTATGGCTACACCTTC

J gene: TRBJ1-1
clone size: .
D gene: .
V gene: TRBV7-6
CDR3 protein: CASSFPGTEAFF
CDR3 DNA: TGTGCCAGCAGCTTCCCCGGGACTGAAGCTTTCTTT

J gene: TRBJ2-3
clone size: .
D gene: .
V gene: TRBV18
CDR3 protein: CASSPRGGRDTQYF
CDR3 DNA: TGTGCCAGCTCACCAAGAGGTGGTCGAGATACGCAGTATTTT

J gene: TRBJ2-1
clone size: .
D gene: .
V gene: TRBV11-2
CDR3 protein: CASSSARGESEQFF
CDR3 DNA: TGTGCCAGCAGCTCGGCCAGGGGTGAGAGTGAGCAGTTCTTC

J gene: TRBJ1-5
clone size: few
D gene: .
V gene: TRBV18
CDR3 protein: CASSPGGVGQPQHF
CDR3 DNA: TGTGCCAGCTCACCAGGGGGCGTCGGTCAGCCCCAGCATTTT

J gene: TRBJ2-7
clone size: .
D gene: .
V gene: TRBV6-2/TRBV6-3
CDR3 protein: CASSYNPRQTSDVEQYF
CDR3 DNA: TGTGCCAGCAGTTACAACCCAAGACAGACATCCGACGTGGAGCAGTACTTC

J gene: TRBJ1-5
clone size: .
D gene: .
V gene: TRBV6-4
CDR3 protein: CASSDRGGIEPQHF
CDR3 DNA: TGTGCCAGCAGTGACAGGGGGGGGATAGAGCCCCAGCATTTT

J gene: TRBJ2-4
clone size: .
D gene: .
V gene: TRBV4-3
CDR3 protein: CASSQDSGGRNIQYF
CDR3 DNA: TGCGCCAGCAGCCAAGATAGTGGAGGGAGGAACATTCAGTACTTC

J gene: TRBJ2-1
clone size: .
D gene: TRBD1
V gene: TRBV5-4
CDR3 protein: CASSLGQGSHNEQFF
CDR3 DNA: TGTGCCAGCAGCTTGGGACAGGGTTCACACAATGAGCAGTTCTTC

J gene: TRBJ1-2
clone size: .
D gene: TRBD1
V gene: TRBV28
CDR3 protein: CASSLRTGSNYGYTF
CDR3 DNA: TGTGCCAGCAGTTTAAGGACAGGGTCTAACTATGGCTACACCTTC

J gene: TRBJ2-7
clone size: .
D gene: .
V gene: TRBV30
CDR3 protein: CAWSIGGVLNEQYF
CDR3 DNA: TGTGCCTGGAGTATCGGGGGAGTGCTCAACGAGCAGTACTTC

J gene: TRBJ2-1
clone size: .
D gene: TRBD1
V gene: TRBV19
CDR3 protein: CASSTGTGGPPRQFF
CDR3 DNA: TGTGCCAGTAGTACCGGGACAGGCGGCCCTCCCCGGCAGTTCTTC

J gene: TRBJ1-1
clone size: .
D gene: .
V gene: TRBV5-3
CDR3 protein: CARREDKHNTEAFF
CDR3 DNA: TGTGCCAGAAGAGAGGACAAACACAACACTGAAGCTTTCTTT

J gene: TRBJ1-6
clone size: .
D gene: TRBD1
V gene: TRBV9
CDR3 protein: CASSAPPDRNSPLHF
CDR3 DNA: TGTGCCAGCAGCGCCCCTCCGGACAGGAATTCACCCCTCCACTTT

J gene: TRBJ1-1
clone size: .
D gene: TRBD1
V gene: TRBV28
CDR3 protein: CASSTPGQHRRLGNTEAFF
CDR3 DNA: TGTGCCAGCAGTACCCCGGGACAGCACCGGCGGCTGGGGAACACTGAAGCTTTCTTT

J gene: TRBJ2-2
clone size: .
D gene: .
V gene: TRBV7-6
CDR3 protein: CASSLDVGVNTGELFF
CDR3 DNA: TGTGCCAGCAGCTTAGATGTCGGGGTGAACACCGGGGAGCTGTTTTTT

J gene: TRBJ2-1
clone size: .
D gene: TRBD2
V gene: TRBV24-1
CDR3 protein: CATSREGGYNEQFF
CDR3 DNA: TGTGCCACTAGCCGGGAGGGCGGCTACAATGAGCAGTTCTTC

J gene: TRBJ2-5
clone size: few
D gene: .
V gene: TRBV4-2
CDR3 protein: CASSQGRDSLVETQYF
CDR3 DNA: TGTGCCAGCAGCCAAGGCCGGGACTCCCTAGTGGAGACCCAGTACTTC

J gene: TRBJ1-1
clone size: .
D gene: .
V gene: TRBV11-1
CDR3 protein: CASSLGTRTNTEAFF
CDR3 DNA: TGTGCCAGCAGCTTGGGGACACGGACGAACACTGAAGCTTTCTTT

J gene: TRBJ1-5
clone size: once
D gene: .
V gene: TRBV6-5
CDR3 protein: CASSSNNQPQHF
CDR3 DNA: TGTGCCAGCAGTTCTAATAATCAGCCCCAGCATTTT

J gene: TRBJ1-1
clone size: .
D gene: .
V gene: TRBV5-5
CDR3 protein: CASSSRAGMNTEAFF
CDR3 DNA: TGTGCCAGCAGCTCGAGGGCGGGGATGAACACTGAAGCTTTCTTT

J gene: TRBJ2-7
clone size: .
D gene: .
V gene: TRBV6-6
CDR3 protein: CASSSYRKSSYEQYF
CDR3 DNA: TGTGCCAGCAGTTCCTATCGTAAGAGCTCCTACGAGCAGTACTTC

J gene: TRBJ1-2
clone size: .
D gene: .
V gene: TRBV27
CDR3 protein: CASSPLITQTAYGYTF
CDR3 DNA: TGTGCCAGCAGTCCCCTTATTACCCAGACAGCTTATGGCTACACCTTC

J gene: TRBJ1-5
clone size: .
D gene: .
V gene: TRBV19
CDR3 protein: CASNSRVNQPQHF
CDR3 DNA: TGTGCCAGTAACTCCAGGGTCAATCAGCCCCAGCATTTT

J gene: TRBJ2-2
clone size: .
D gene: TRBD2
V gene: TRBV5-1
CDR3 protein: CASSLTSGRYTGELFF
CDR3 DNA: TGCGCCAGCAGCTTGACTAGCGGGAGGTATACCGGGGAGCTGTTTTTT

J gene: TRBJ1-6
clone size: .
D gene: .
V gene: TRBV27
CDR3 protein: CATAGHRNSPLHF
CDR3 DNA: TGTGCCACCGCCGGACACCGTAATTCACCCCTCCACTTT

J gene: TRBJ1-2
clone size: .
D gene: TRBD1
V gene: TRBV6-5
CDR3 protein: CASSGTGPYGYTF
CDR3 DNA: TGTGCCAGCAGCGGGACAGGCCCATATGGCTACACCTTC

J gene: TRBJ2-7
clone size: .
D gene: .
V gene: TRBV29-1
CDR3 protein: CSAQGQSYGQYF
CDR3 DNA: TGCAGCGCCCAGGGGCAGTCCTACGGGCAGTACTTC

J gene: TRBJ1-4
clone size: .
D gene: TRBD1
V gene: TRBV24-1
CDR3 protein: CATSDSRGLGEKLFF
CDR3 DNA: TGTGCCACCAGTGATTCCAGGGGGTTGGGGGAAAAACTGTTTTTT

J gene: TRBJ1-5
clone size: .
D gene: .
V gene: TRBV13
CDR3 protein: CASSLTGEYSNQPQHF
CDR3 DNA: TGTGCCAGCAGCCTAACCGGGGAGTATAGCAATCAGCCCCAGCATTTT

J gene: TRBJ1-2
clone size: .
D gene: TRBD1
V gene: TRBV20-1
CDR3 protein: CSASWDSGYTF
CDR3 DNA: TGCAGTGCTAGTTGGGACAGCGGCTACACCTTC

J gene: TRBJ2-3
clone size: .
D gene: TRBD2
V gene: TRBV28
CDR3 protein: CASSTSGITDTQYF
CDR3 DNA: TGTGCCAGCAGTACTAGCGGGATCACAGATACGCAGTATTTT

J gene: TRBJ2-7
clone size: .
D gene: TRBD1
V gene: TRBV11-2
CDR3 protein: CASSKTTGTALTYEQYF
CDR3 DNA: TGTGCCAGCAGCAAGACGACCGGGACAGCCTTAACCTACGAGCAGTACTTC

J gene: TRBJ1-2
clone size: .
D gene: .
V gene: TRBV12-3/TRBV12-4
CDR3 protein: CASSFGWRDGYTF
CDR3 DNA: TGTGCCAGCAGTTTCGGGTGGAGGGATGGCTACACCTTC

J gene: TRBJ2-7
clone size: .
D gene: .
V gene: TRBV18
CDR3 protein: CASSPMEGLGYEQYF
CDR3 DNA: TGTGCCAGCTCACCAATGGAGGGTCTAGGGTACGAGCAGTACTTC

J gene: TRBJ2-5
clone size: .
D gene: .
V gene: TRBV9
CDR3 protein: CASSVRSGSQETQYF
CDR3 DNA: TGTGCCAGCAGCGTTAGGAGTGGGAGTCAAGAGACCCAGTACTTC

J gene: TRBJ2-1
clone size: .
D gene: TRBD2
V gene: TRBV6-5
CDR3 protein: CASSPPGLAFNEQFF
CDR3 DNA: TGTGCCAGCAGTCCTCCGGGACTAGCGTTCAATGAGCAGTTCTTC

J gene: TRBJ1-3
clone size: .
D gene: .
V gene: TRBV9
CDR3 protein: CASSARTNGNTIYF
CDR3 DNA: TGTGCCAGCAGCGCCCGGACAAACGGAAACACCATATATTTT

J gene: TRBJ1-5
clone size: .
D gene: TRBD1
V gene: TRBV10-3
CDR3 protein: CAISETGGAKQPQHF
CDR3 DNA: TGTGCCATCAGCGAAACAGGGGGCGCGAAACAGCCCCAGCATTTT

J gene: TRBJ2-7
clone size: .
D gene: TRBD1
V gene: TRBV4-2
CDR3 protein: CASSQAFGTGFHEQYF
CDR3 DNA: TGTGCCAGCAGCCAAGCGTTCGGGACAGGGTTCCACGAGCAGTACTTC

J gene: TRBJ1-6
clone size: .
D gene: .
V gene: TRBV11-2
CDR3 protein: CASSFEGRSPLHF
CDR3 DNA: TGTGCCAGCAGCTTCGAGGGCCGGTCACCCCTCCACTTT

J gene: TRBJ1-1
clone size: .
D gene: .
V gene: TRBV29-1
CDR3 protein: CSVGDYRVIATEAFF
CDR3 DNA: TGCAGCGTTGGCGATTACAGGGTAATCGCCACTGAAGCTTTCTTT